One and the same sample provided the 21 T cell receptor beta chains below, sequenced in a study of spatial heterogeneity in lung cancer. Stated time point: blood at routine non-recurrence follow-up after resection. Via MiXCR, TCRdb re-called the 5' RACE reads, giving one row per CDR3 protein. This sample has 4,000 to 5,000 distinct CDR3 sequences; 26% occur once, and the top ten carry roughly 5%. The sequenced sample was PBMCs, obtained at follow-up. These receptors came from a male donor with early-stage non-small cell lung cancer.

This clonotype is labeled medium-sized. The chain joins TRBV20-1 to TRBJ2-1, with a weak D call TRBD2 (6 bases). The ends were cut back, 4 bases at V and 8 bases at J, with 27 bases in the middle. In germline, CDR1 is DFQATT, CDR2 SNEGSKA (reference sequence). The CDR3 runs to 17 residues. The CDR3 sequence is CSATTTAGLLRIDEQFF. The CDR3 region has the DNA TGCAGTGCTACAACCACGGCGGGACTCCTACGTATCGATGAGCAGTTCTTC.

The chain is built from TRBV27 and TRBJ2-5; D assignment may be TRBD1 or TRBD2 (5 bases each). The CDR3 consists of 13 residues. Trimming removed 10 bases from V and 4 bases from J, with 16 bases in between. Germline-derived CDR1 and CDR2 are MNHEY and SMNVEV (reference sequence). The CDR3 region is CATSGPQGETQYF. The CDR3 DNA reads as TGTGCCACCTCGGGACCCCAGGGAGAGACCCAGTACTTC.

This rearrangement joins TRBV6-2 or TRBV6-3 to TRBJ1-5, with TRBD1 as a possible D gene (6 bases). Trimming pared 4 bases from V and 0 bases from J, leaving 13 bases between. CDR1 is MNHEY and CDR2 is SVGEGT in the germline V gene. The CDR3 is 16 amino acids. The CDR3, as DNA: TGTGCCAGCAGTTCGATACAGGGCCATAGCAATCAGCCCCAGCATTTT. Translated: CASSSIQGHSNQPQHF.

By frequency in the sample, this clonotype is medium-sized. The rearrangement links TRBV7-2 to TRBJ2-7; D might be TRBD2 (5 bases). CDR3 length: 13 amino acids. Germline values: CDR1 SGHTA, CDR2 FQGNSA. The V and J ends lost 4 bases and 4 bases respectively, with 11 bases between them. The chain's CDR3 is CASSWESNYEQYF. CDR3 in DNA: TGTGCCAGCAGCTGGGAGTCTAATTACGAGCAGTACTTC.

The rearrangement joins TRBV7-9 to TRBJ2-3; a possible D gene is TRBD1 (5 bases). V was clipped by 2 bases and J by 0 bases, with 9 bases between them. Germline V gives CDR1 SEHNR, CDR2 FQNEAQ (reference sequence). The CDR3 loop spans 15 amino acids. CDR3 DNA sequence: TGTGCCAGCAGCTTACAGGGAATTAGCACAGATACGCAGTATTTT. It specifies CASSLQGISTDTQYF.

Judged by abundance, this clonotype is medium-sized. The chain joins TRBV2 to TRBJ2-1, with D possibly matching TRBD1 (5 bases). Trimming cost V 2 bases and J 10 bases, with 6 bases left between them. In germline, CDR1 is SNHLY, CDR2 FYNNEI. This CDR3 has 11 amino acids. The CDR3 loop is CASSETGEQFF. The CDR3 DNA follows: TGTGCCAGCAGTGAAACAGGCGAGCAGTTCTTC. Together with reference TRBV2 and TRBJ2-1, the CDR3 gives the full variable domain: EPEVTQTPSHQVTQMGQEVILRCVPISNHLYFYWYRQILGQKVEFLVSFYNNEISEKSEIFDDQFSVERPDGSNFTLKIRSTKLEDSAMYFCASSETGEQFFGPGTRLTVL.

This clonotype is medium-sized by share. CDR3 amino acids: CASSQVAGTSDYEQYF. In DNA form, the CDR3 reads TGTGCCAGCAGCCAAGTCGCCGGGACTAGTGACTACGAGCAGTACTTC. This chain uses TRBV4-2 with TRBJ2-7, with 8 positions matching TRBD2. Looked up from germline, CDR1 is LGHNA and CDR2 is YNFKEQ. After removal of 1 base from V and 3 bases from J, the junction contained 8 bases not matched to a gene. The CDR3 length is 16 residues.

This clonotype was seen a few times. The chain joins TRBV7-9 to TRBJ2-1; 14 bases fit TRBD2. Germline V CDR1 and CDR2: SEHNR, FQNEAQ (reference sequence). The CDR3 runs 16 residues. V lost 4 bases to trimming and J lost 10 bases; unmatched junction nucleotides: 9. The CDR3 protein is CASSSRTSGRNMEQFF. The CDR3 DNA follows: TGTGCCAGCAGCTCCAGGACTAGCGGGAGGAATATGGAGCAGTTCTTC. Full variable domain (rest looked up from reference TRBV7-9 and TRBJ2-1): DTGVSQNPRHKITKRGQNVTFRCDPISEHNRLYWYRQTLGQGPEFLTYFQNEAQLEKSRLLSDRFSAERPKGSFSTLEIQRTEQGDSAMYLCASSSRTSGRNMEQFFGPGTRLTVL.

V and J are TRBV27 and TRBJ2-7, with 11 bases identical to TRBD1. The CDR3 is 13 residues long. Losses at the gene ends were 5 bases for V and 4 bases for J; bases not matched to a gene: 1. Germline CDR1 reads MNHEY; CDR2 reads SMNVEV (reference sequence). In DNA, the CDR3 is TGTGCCAGCAGTCGGGACAGGGGGTACGAGCAGTACTTC. This encodes CASSRDRGYEQYF.

This clonotype was picked up one time. The chain couples TRBV4-1 to TRBJ1-2; weak D call: TRBD1 (5 bases). The CDR3 covers 15 residues. Per the germline V gene, CDR1 is MGHRA and CDR2 is YSYEKL. The V and J ends lost 1 base and 2 bases respectively, with 11 bases between them. In nucleotides, the CDR3 is TGCGCCAGCAGCCAAGGTTGGGACTCGAACTATGGCTACACCTTC. As protein: CASSQGWDSNYGYTF.

J is TRBJ2-1 and V is TRBV12-3 or TRBV12-4; D remains ambiguous. Trimming left V 5 bases short and J 2 bases short, with 7 bases between. The CDR3 consists of 13 residues. The CDR3 bases are TGTGCCAGCAGTCCCGACACCTACAATGAGCAGTTCTTC. This sequence encodes CASSPDTYNEQFF.

This clonotype was recorded only once. A junction end diverges from the germline sequence, so it may reflect a read error. The chain is built from TRBV12-3 or TRBV12-4 and TRBJ2-2, with unresolved D. The CDR3 covers 12 residues. This CDR3 is CAGRQGTGELFF. The CDR3 coding sequence is TGTGCCGGCAGGCAAGGGACCGGGGAGCTGTTTTTT.

The chain links TRBV5-1 to TRBJ1-2; D remains ambiguous. Germline V gene data show CDR1 as SGHRS and CDR2 as YFSETQ. Deletions cut 4 bases from V and 0 bases from J, with 13 bases between. This CDR3 spans 15 amino acids. The CDR3 coding sequence is TGCGCCAGCAGCCACGGGCCCGCGGCTAACTATGGCTACACCTTC. It specifies CASSHGPAANYGYTF.

The chain joins TRBV11-2 to TRBJ2-1, with unresolved D. The V end was cut by 6 bases, the J end by 10 bases, with 10 bases between. Germline lookup yields CDR1 SGHAT and CDR2 FQNNGV. CDR3 length: 11 amino acids. The CDR3 spells CASSHTWEQFF. In DNA form, the CDR3 reads TGTGCCAGCAGTCACACCTGGGAGCAGTTCTTC. Looking up the rest from reference TRBV11-2 and TRBJ2-1 gives the full variable domain: EAGVAQSPRYKIIEKRQSVAFWCNPISGHATLYWYQQILGQGPKLLIQFQNNGVVDDSQLPKDRFSAERLKGVDSTLKIQPAKLEDSAVYLCASSHTWEQFFGPGTRLTVL.

By sample fraction, this clonotype is medium-sized (0.01 to 0.1%). The chain recombines TRBV20-1 with TRBJ1-6; 8 bases agree with TRBD1. This CDR3 is 16 amino acids long. Per the germline V gene, CDR1 is DFQATT and CDR2 is SNEGSKA (reference sequence). V shed 6 bases and J 5 bases; nucleotides not matched to a gene: 12. Here the CDR3 DNA reads TGCAGTGCCCAACAAGCCAGGACAGGGCATAATTCACCCCTCCACTTT. Translation: CSAQQARTGHNSPLHF.

This clonotype is large (0.1 to 1%) within its sample. V usage is TRBV7-9 and J usage is TRBJ2-7, with D unclear. This CDR3 contains 12 residues. Trimming took 5 bases from V and 3 from J, leaving 8 bases between them. Germline CDR1 and CDR2: SEHNR and FQNEAQ (reference sequence). The CDR3 loop reads CASSLTGYEQYF. The CDR3 DNA is TGTGCCAGCAGCCTGACTGGCTACGAGCAGTACTTC.

The chain has TRBV9 and TRBJ2-5; no clear D. V dropped 0 bases and J dropped 2 bases, with 5 bases sitting between them. The V gene's germline CDR1 is SGDLS and CDR2 YYNGEE. The CDR3 length is 13 residues. In DNA, the CDR3 is TGTGCCAGCAGCGTAGTGCCGCAAGAGACCCAGTACTTC. It encodes CASSVVPQETQYF. Complete variable domain (other parts from reference TRBV9 and TRBJ2-5): DSGVTQTPKHLITATGQRVTLRCSPRSGDLSVYWYQQSLDQGLQFLIQYYNGEERAKGNILERFSAQQFPDLHSELNLSSLELGDSALYFCASSVVPQETQYFGPGTRLLVL.

As to this clonotype: A much larger clonotype is one base distant, so this may be a read error. The J gene is TRBJ2-3, the V gene TRBV9; D possibly uses TRBD1 or TRBD2 (6 bases each). The V gene lost 0 bases and the J gene lost 11 bases, with 13 bases spanning the gap. The CDR3 runs 13 residues. Germline V gene data show CDR1 as SGDLS and CDR2 as YYNGEE. The CDR3 loop is CASSVGAEGVQYF. Here the CDR3 DNA reads TGTGCCAGCAGCGTAGGAGCGGAGGGGGTGCAGTATTTT.

This clonotype rates as medium-sized. This chain connects TRBV10-3 to TRBJ2-2; 8 nucleotides line up with TRBD1. The CDR3 consists of 15 residues. V lost 8 bases to trimming and J lost 3 bases; unmatched junction nucleotides: 8. CDR1 is ENHRY, CDR2 SYGVKD, per germline. CDR3 coding DNA: TGTGCCATCGGCAGGGGGCAGGGAGACACCGGGGAGCTGTTTTTT. Residues: CAIGRGQGDTGELFF.

This clonotype was seen only once. This chain joins TRBV2 and TRBJ1-5; no reliable D call. CDR1 SNHLY and CDR2 FYNNEI come from the germline V gene. This CDR3 is built from 15 residues. V lost 0 bases and J 7 bases, leaving 13 bases between the germline ends. DNA for the CDR3: TGTGCCAGCAGTGAAGCGGGCAGGAAAGGCCAGCCCCAGCATTTT. Encoded protein: CASSEAGRKGQPQHF.

This clonotype is labeled medium-sized. The chain couples TRBV3-1 to TRBJ2-7; D is unresolved. Germline V CDR1 and CDR2: LGHDT, YNNKEL (reference sequence). The CDR3 covers 12 residues. The ends were cut back, 1 base at V and 5 bases at J, with 6 bases in the middle. CDR3 DNA: TGTGCCAGCAGCCAAGTCGACCACGAGCAGTACTTC. Translating gives CASSQVDHEQYF.